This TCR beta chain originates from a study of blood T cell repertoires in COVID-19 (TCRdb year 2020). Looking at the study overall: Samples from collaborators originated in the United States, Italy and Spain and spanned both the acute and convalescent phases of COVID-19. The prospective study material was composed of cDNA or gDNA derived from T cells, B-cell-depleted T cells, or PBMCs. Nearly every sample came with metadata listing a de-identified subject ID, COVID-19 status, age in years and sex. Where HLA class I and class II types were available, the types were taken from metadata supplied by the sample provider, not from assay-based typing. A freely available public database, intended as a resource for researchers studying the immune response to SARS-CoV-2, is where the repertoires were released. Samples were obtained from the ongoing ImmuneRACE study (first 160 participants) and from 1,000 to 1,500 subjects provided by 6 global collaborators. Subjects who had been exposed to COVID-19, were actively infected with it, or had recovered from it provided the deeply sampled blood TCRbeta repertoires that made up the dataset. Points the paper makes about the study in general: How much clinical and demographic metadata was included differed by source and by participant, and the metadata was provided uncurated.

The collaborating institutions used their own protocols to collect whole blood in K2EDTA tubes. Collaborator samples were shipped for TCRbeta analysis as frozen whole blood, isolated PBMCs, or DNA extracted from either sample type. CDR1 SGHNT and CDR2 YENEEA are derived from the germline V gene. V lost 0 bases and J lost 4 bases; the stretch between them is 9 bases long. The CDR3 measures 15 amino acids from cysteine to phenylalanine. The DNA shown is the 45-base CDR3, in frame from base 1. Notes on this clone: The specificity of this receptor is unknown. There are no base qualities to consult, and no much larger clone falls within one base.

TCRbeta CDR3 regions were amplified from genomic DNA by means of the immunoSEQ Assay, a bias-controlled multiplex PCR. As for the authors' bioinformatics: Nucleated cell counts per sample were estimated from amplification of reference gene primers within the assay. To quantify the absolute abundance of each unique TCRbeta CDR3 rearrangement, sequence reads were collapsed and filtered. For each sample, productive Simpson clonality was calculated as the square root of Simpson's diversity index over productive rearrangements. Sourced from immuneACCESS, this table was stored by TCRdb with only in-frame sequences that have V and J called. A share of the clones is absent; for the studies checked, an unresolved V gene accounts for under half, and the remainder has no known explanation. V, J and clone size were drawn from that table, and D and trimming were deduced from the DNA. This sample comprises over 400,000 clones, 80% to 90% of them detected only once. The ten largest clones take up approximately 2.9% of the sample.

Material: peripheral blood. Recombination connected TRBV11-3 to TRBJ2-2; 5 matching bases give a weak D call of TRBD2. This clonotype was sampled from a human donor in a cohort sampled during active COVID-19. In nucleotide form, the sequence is TGTGCCAGCAGCTTAGAGGGAGCCAGCACCGGGGAGCTGTTTTTT. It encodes CASSLEGASTGELFF. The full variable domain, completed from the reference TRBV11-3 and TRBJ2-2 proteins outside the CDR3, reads EAGVVQSPRYKIIEKKQPVAFWCNPISGHNTLYWYLQNLGQGPELLIRYENEEAVDDSQLPKDRFSAERLKGVDSTLKIQPAELGDSAVYLCASSLEGASTGELFFGEGSRLTVL.